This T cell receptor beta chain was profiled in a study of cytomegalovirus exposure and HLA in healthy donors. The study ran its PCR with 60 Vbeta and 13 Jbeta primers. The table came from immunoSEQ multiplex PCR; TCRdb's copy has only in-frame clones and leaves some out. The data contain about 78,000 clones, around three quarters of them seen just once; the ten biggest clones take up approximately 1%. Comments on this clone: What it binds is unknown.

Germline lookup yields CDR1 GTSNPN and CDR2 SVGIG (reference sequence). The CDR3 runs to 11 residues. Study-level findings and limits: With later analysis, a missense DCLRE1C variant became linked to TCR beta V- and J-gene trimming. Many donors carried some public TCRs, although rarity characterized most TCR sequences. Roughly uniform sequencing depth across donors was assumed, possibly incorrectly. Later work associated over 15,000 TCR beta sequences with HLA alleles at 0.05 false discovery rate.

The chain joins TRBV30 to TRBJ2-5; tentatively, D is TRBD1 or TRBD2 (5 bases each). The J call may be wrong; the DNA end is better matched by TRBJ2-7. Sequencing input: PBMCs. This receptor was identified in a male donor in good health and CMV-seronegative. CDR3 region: CAWSLGGEQYF. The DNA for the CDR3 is TGTGCCTGGAGCCTTGGGGGCGAGCAGTACTTC.